The following is a T cell receptor beta chain sequence with its context. While serving as controls, healthy donors were matched for age and sex. This sample was included in a study of CD8 T cells in Susac syndrome. Random hexamers were used to reverse transcribe an amount of roughly 0.5 to 1 ug RNA. Coverage of TCR beta CDR3 amplification by immunoSEQ multiplex PCR extended to 54 Vbeta and 13 Jbeta. MiXCR was run by TCRdb on the immunoSEQ multiplex PCR reads, yielding one entry per CDR3 protein. The sample yields around 160,000 distinct CDR3 sequences, just over 90% seen once. Trimming shortened V by 1 base and J by 8 bases, and 11 bases separated the two germline ends. This CDR3 has 13 amino acids. Germline CDR1 MGHRA, CDR2 YSYEKL.

This TCR came from a human donor in good health. What was sequenced was CD4+ T cells from PBMCs. The chain is built from TRBV4-1 and TRBJ1-2, with D hard to call. The CDR3 DNA reads as TGCGCCAGCAGCCAAGGCGGCCGTCAGGGCTACACCTTC. Translating gives CASSQGGRQGYTF.